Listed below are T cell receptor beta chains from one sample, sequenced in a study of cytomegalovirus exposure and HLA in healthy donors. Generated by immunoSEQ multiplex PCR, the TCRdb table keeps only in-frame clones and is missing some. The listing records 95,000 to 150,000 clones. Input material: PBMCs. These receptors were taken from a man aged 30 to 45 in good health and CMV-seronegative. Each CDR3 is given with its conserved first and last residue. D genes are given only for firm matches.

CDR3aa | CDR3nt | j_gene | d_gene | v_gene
CASSPLNQPQHF | TGTGCCAGCAGCCCACTCAATCAGCCCCAGCATTTT | TRBJ1-5 | - | TRBV7-9
CASSISGMVGTEAFF | TGTGCCAGTAGTATCTCAGGGATGGTGGGGACTGAAGCTTTCTTT | TRBJ1-1 | - | TRBV19
CASSSFVQETQYF | TGTGCCAGCAGTTCTTTCGTTCAAGAGACCCAGTACTTC | TRBJ2-5 | - | TRBV7-6
CASAPGRGEAQYF | TGTGCCAGCGCCCCCGGGCGGGGAGAGGCCCAGTACTTC | TRBJ2-5 | - | TRBV7-3
CASSQGLAGATDTQYF | TGCGCCAGCAGCCAAGGTCTAGCGGGCGCCACAGATACGCAGTATTTT | TRBJ2-3 | TRBD2 | TRBV4-1
CASSLVLSGVRAGELFF | TGTGCCAGCAGCTTAGTTCTTTCGGGAGTAAGGGCCGGGGAGCTGTTTTTT | TRBJ2-2 | - | TRBV7-8
CASSSPRGRFEKLFF | TGTGCCAGCTCATCTCCCAGGGGGCGCTTTGAAAAACTGTTTTTT | TRBJ1-4 | TRBD1 | TRBV18
CASTRGGTSKHYEQYF | TGCGCCAGCACCAGAGGAGGGACTTCGAAGCATTACGAGCAGTACTTC | TRBJ2-7 | - | TRBV5-1
CASSYSTSGLGEQYF | TGTGCCAGCAGTTACTCGACCTCAGGGTTGGGGGAGCAGTACTTC | TRBJ2-7 | - | TRBV6-5
CASSLPAGGVTQYF | TGTGCCAGCAGCCTGCCCGCTGGAGGGGTGACCCAGTACTTC | TRBJ2-5 | - | TRBV7-2
CASSDSRWEPQHF | TGTGCCAGTAGCGACAGCCGCTGGGAGCCCCAGCATTTT | TRBJ1-5 | - | TRBV19
CASSQDSATGVTIDTYTQYF | TGCGCCAGCAGCCAAGATTCCGCAACAGGGGTCACTATCGATACGTATACGCAGTATTTT | TRBJ2-3 | TRBD1 | TRBV4-3
CSVPRGIEAFF | TGCAGTGTACCCAGGGGCATTGAAGCTTTCTTT | TRBJ1-1 | - | TRBV20-1
CASSYGTGEDEQYF | TGTGCCAGCAGTTACGGGACAGGGGAGGACGAGCAGTACTTC | TRBJ2-7 | TRBD1 | TRBV5-6
CASSSGQGSTLISGNTIYF | TGTGCCAGCAGCTCCGGACAGGGCAGCACCCTAATCTCTGGAAACACCATATATTTT | TRBJ1-3 | TRBD1 | TRBV13
CASSLKSVAGYNEQFF | TGTGCCAGCAGCTTAAAAAGCGTAGCGGGATACAATGAGCAGTTCTTC | TRBJ2-1 | TRBD2 | TRBV5-4
CASRAQGVTMNTEAFF | TGTGCCAGCAGAGCACAGGGGGTTACTATGAACACTGAAGCTTTCTTT | TRBJ1-1 | TRBD1 | TRBV19
CASSLGFQDYEQYF | TGCGCCAGCAGCTTGGGGTTCCAGGACTACGAGCAGTACTTC | TRBJ2-7 | - | TRBV5-1
CASSQVSPLSPSSYNEQFF | TGCGCCAGCAGCCAAGTCTCTCCATTAAGCCCGAGCTCCTACAATGAGCAGTTCTTC | TRBJ2-1 | - | TRBV4-1
CASSEQGAYNSPLHF | TGTGCCAGCAGTGAACAGGGGGCCTATAATTCACCCCTCCACTTT | TRBJ1-6 | TRBD1 | TRBV6-1
CASSSYQPQHF | TGTGCCAGCAGTTCCTATCAGCCCCAGCATTTT | TRBJ1-5 | - | TRBV28
CASLISGHTGYGYTF | TGTGCCAGCCTCATTTCAGGGCACACGGGCTATGGCTACACCTTC | TRBJ1-2 | - | TRBV28
CASSQGRGAEETQYF | TGCGCCAGCAGCCAAGGGCGGGGCGCGGAGGAGACCCAGTACTTC | TRBJ2-5 | - | TRBV4-3
CASSQDVAASYNEQFF | TGTGCCAGCAGCCAAGATGTGGCGGCTTCCTACAATGAGCAGTTCTTC | TRBJ2-1 | - | TRBV4-2
CASSSGELYEQYF | TGTGCCAGCAGTTCAGGGGAGCTATACGAGCAGTACTTC | TRBJ2-7 | - | TRBV5-5
CASSVGSSANYEQYF | TGTGCCAGCAGCGTAGGGAGTAGCGCAAACTACGAGCAGTACTTC | TRBJ2-7 | - | TRBV9
CASSRVFADYGYTF | TGCGCCAGCAGCCGTGTCTTCGCGGACTATGGCTACACCTTC | TRBJ1-2 | - | TRBV4-3
CAIRAGTNTGELFF | TGTGCCATCAGAGCCGGGACTAACACCGGGGAGCTGTTTTTT | TRBJ2-2 | - | TRBV10-3
CASSQERDGNPPYEQYF | TGCGCCAGCAGCCAAGAACGTGACGGGAACCCCCCCTACGAGCAGTACTTC | TRBJ2-7 | - | TRBV4-1
CASSLDPGTGIRSPLHF | TGTGCCAGCAGCCTAGACCCCGGGACAGGAATACGTTCACCCCTCCACTTT | TRBJ1-6 | TRBD1 | TRBV7-9
CSVGEGVGYTF | TGCAGCGTTGGAGAAGGGGTAGGCTACACCTTC | TRBJ1-2 | - | TRBV29-1
CASSRRTLSTDTQYF | TGTGCCAGCAGCCGACGGACTCTGAGCACAGATACGCAGTATTTT | TRBJ2-3 | - | TRBV7-9
CASNGLAGREQYF | TGTGCCAGCAACGGACTAGCGGGACGGGAGCAGTACTTC | TRBJ2-7 | TRBD2 | TRBV5-6
CASSQVGQSIVNTEAFF | TGTGCCAGCAGCCAAGTAGGACAGTCCATCGTGAACACTGAAGCTTTCTTT | TRBJ1-1 | - | TRBV4-2
CASSPGGGILMNTEAFF | TGTGCCAGCAGTCCAGGCGGGGGGATCCTCATGAACACTGAAGCTTTCTTT | TRBJ1-1 | - | TRBV9
CASSQDLTQGWETQYF | TGCGCCAGCAGCCAAGATTTGACCCAGGGATGGGAGACCCAGTACTTC | TRBJ2-5 | - | TRBV4-1
CASSLLESTSNEQFF | TGTGCCAGCAGCCTTCTTGAATCTACTAGCAATGAGCAGTTCTTC | TRBJ2-1 | - | TRBV7-9
CASSLARLAGGLFPDEQFF | TGTGCCAGCAGCTTAGCGAGACTAGCGGGAGGCCTTTTCCCGGACGAGCAGTTCTTC | TRBJ2-1 | TRBD2 | TRBV7-9
CASSEDRNHQPQHF | TGTGCCAGCAGCGAGGACAGAAATCATCAGCCCCAGCATTTT | TRBJ1-5 | - | TRBV7-9
CSARGGGETQYF | TGCAGCGCCCGGGGGGGCGGGGAGACCCAGTACTTC | TRBJ2-5 | TRBD2 | TRBV29-1
CASRPQGTGNTIYF | TGTGCCAGCAGACCTCAGGGTACTGGAAACACCATATATTTT | TRBJ1-3 | - | TRBV6-5
CASSSWTLAGGFNEQFF | TGTGCCAGCAGCTCCTGGACCCTAGCGGGAGGGTTCAATGAGCAGTTCTTC | TRBJ2-1 | TRBD2 | TRBV11-2
CASSQDRGTSQYF | TGTGCCAGCAGCCAAGATAGGGGAACGAGTCAGTACTTC | TRBJ2-4 | - | TRBV4-2
CAWRGDSPYEQYF | TGTGCCTGGAGGGGGGACAGTCCCTACGAGCAGTACTTC | TRBJ2-7 | TRBD1 | TRBV30
CASSQRLAGAETQYF | TGCGCCAGCAGCCAGCGACTAGCGGGAGCGGAGACCCAGTACTTC | TRBJ2-5 | TRBD2 | TRBV5-1
CASSPGVVSNQPQHF | TGTGCCAGCAGCCCCGGGGTAGTTAGCAATCAGCCCCAGCATTTT | TRBJ1-5 | - | TRBV6-1
CASRGHQILNTGELFF | TGTGCCAGCAGGGGACACCAGATTTTAAACACCGGGGAGCTGTTTTTT | TRBJ2-2 | - | TRBV2
CASSLAQYTDTQYF | TGTGCCAGCAGCTTGGCGCAGTACACAGATACGCAGTATTTT | TRBJ2-3 | - | TRBV5-6
CASSSLTGNQPQHF | TGTGCCAGCAGTTCACTTACAGGGAATCAGCCCCAGCATTTT | TRBJ1-5 | - | TRBV28
CATRGSYNSPLHF | TGTGCCACGCGGGGGTCCTATAATTCACCCCTCCACTTT | TRBJ1-6 | - | TRBV11-2
CASSTRVNIQYF | TGTGCCAGCAGCACTCGGGTAAACATTCAGTACTTC | TRBJ2-4 | - | TRBV28
CASSVEGVGVEQYF | TGTGCCAGCAGCGTAGAGGGGGTCGGGGTTGAGCAGTACTTC | TRBJ2-7 | - | TRBV9
CASSLGEGTKYYNEQFF | TGTGCCAGCAGCTTAGGTGAGGGGACTAAGTATTACAATGAGCAGTTCTTC | TRBJ2-1 | TRBD2 | TRBV7-8
CASIPFLGQPMDTQYF | TGTGCCAGCATTCCCTTCTTAGGACAGCCTATGGATACGCAGTATTTT | TRBJ2-3 | - | TRBV6-6